This T cell receptor (beta chain) comes out of a study of technical replicates of blood from several donors. The germline CDR1 and CDR2 sequences are MNHEY and SVGAGI. This CDR3 spans 12 amino acids. The V gene lost 5 bases and the J gene lost 9 bases, with 14 bases spanning the gap. Repertoires were generated with immunoSEQ multiplex PCR, while TCRdb's copy carries only in-frame clones and drops some. In the table there are just over 70,000 clones, approximately 93% of which are singletons. The sequenced material came from T cells isolated from PBMCs. The TCR sequence derives from a human donor in good health. This chain links TRBV6-5 with TRBJ2-7; D is possibly TRBD2 (6 bases). This chain's CDR3 is CASSRTRGPQYF. As DNA, the CDR3 is TGTGCCAGCAGTAGGACGCGGGGACCGCAGTACTTC.